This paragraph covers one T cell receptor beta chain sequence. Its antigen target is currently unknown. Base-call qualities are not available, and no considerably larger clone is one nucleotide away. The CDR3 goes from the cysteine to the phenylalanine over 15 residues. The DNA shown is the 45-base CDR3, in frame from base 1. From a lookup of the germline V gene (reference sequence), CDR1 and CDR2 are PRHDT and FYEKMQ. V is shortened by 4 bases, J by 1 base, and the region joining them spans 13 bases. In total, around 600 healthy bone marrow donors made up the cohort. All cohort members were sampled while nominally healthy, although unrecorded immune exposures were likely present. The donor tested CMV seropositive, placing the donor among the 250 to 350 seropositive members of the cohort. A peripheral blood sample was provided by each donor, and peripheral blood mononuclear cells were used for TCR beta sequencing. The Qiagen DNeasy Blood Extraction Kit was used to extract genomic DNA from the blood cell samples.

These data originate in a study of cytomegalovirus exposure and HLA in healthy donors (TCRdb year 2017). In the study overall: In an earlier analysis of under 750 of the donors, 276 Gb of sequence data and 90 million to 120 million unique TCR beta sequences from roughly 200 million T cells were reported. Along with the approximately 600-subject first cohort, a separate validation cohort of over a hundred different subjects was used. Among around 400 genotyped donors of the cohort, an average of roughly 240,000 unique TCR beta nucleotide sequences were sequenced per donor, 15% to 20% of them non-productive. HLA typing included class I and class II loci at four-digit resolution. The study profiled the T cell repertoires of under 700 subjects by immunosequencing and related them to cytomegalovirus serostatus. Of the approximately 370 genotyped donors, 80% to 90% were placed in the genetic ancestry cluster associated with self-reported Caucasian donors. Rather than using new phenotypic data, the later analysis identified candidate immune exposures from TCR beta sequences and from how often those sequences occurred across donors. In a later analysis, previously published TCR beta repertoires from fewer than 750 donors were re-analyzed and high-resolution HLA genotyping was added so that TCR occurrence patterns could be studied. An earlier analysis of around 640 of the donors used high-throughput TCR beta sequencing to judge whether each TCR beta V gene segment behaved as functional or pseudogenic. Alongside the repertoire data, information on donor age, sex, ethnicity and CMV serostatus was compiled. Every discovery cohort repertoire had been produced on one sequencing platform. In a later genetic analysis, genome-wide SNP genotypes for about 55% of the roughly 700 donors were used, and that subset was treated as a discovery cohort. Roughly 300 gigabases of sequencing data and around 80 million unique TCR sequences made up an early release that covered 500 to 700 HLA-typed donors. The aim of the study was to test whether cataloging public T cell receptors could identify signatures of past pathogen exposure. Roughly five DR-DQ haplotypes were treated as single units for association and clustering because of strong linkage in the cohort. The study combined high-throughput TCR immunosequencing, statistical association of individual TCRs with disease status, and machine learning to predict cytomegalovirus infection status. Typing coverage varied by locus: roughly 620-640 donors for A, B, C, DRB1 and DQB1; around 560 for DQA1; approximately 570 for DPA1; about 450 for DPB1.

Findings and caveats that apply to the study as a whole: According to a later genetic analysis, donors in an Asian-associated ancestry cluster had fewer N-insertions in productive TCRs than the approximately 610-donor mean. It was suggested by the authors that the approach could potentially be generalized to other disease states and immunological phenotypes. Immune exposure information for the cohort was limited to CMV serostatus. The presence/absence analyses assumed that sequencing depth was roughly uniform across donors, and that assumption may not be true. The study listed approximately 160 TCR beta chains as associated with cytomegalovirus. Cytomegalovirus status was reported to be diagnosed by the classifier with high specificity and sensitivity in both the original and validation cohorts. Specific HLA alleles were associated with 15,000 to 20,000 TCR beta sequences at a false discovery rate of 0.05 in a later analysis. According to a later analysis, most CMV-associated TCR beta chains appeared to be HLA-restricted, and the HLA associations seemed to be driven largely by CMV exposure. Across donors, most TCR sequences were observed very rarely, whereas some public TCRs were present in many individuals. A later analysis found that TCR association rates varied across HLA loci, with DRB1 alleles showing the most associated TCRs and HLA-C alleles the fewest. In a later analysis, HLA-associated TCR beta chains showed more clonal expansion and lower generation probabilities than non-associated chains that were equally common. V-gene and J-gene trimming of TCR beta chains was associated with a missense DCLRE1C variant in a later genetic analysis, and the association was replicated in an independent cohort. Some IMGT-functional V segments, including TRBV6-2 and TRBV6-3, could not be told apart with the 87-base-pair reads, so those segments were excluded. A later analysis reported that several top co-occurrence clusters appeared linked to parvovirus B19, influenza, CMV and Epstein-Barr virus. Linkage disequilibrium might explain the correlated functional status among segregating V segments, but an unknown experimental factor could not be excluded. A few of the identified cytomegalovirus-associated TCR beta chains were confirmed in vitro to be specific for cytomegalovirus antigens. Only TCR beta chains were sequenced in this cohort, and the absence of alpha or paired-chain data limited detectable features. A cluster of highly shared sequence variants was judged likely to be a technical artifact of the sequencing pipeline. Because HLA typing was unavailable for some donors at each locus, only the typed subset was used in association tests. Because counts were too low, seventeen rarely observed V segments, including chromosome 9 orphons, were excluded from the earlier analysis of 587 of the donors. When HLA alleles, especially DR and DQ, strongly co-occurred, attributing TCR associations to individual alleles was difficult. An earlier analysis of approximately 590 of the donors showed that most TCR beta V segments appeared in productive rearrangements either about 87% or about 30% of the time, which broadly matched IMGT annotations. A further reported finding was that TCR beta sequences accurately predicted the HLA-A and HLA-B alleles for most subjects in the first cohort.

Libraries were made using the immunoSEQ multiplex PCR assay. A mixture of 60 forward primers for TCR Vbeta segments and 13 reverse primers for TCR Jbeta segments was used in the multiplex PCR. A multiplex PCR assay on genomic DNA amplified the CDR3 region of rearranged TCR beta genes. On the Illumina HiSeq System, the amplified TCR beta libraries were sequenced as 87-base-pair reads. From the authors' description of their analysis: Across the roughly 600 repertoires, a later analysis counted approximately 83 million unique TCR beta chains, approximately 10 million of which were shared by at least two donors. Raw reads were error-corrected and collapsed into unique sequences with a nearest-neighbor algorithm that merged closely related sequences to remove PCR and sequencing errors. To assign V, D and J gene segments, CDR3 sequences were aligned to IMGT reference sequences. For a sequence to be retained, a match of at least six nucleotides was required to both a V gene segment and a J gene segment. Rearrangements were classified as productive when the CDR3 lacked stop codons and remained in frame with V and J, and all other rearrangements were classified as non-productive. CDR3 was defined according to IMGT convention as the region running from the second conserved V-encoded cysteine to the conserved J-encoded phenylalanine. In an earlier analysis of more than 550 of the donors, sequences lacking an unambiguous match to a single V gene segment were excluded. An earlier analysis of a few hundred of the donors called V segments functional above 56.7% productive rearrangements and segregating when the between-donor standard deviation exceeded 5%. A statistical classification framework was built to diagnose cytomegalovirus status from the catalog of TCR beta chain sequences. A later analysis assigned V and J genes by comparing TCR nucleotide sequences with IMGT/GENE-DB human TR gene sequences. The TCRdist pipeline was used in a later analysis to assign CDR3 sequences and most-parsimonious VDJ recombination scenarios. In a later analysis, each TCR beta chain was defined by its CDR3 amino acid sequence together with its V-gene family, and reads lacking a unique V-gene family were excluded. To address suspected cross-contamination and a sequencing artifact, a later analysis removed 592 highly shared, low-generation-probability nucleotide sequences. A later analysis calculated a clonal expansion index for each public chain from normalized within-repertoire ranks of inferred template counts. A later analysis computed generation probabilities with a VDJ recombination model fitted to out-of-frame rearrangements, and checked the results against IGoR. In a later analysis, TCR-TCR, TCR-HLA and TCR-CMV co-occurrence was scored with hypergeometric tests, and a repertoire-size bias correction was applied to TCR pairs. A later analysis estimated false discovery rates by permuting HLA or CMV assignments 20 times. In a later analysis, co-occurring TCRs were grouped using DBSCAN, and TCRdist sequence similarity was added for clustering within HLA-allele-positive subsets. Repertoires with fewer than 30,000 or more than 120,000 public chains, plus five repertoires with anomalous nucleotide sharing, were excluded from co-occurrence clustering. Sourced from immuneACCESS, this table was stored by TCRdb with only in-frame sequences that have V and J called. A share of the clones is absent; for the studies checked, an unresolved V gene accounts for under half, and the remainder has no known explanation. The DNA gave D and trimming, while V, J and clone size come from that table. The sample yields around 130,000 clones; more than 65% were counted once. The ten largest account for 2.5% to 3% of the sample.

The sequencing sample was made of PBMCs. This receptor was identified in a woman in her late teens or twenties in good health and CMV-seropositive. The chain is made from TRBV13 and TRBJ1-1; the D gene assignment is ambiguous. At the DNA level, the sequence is TGTGCCAGCAGCTCCCCCAGCCAGGCGAACACTGAAGCTTTCTTT. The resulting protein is CASSSPSQANTEAFF.